This T cell receptor (beta chain) was retrieved from a study of early T cells in non-severe SARS-CoV-2 infection. The overall study: The input, bulk RNA from unsorted whole blood, was sequenced, and chains were unpaired. Study-level findings and limits: Matching with VDJdb favored anti-spike CD8 responses (missing private and CD4 specificities).

Germline V gene lookup returns CDR1 MDHEN and CDR2 SYDVKM. The CDR3 has 19 residues. Between the trimmed V and J ends, which lost 6 bases and 3 bases, there was a span of 29 bases. Each single cDNA molecule received a unique molecular identifier. TCRdb reprocessed the 5' RACE reads with MiXCR, giving one entry per CDR3 protein. The sample has roughly 100,000 distinct CDR3 sequences, around 13% seen once; the top ten hold 6.2%. This clonotype was seen at least ten times. Antigen specificity is unknown. The chain joins TRBV28 to TRBJ1-1; weak D call: TRBD1 (6 bases). This receptor was identified in an adult who was a healthcare worker with PCR-confirmed SARS-CoV-2 infection or an uninfected control (not recorded which). The sequencing sample was made of whole blood. DNA of the CDR3: TGTGCCAGCAGAGTAACCCCCCTGAGGCAGGGGAGAGACTACACTGAAGCTTTCTTT. Amino acid sequence: CASRVTPLRQGRDYTEAFF.